What follows are 10 T cell receptor beta chains derived from one specimen sequenced in a study of T cells in localized non-small cell lung cancer. Assay: immunoSEQ multiplex PCR; the TCRdb copy retains only in-frame clones and omits some. The sample lists approximately 7,000 clones, approximately 50% occurring once. This sample comprised lymph node tissue, obtained before any cancer treatment. These receptors were collected from a female donor at least 60 years old with stage I lung adenocarcinoma.

Concerning this clone itself: Sequence at one end of the junction differs from germline and may be a read error. The V call is TRBV6-8, the J call TRBJ2-7; 13 bases align to TRBD2. Germline V gene sequence: CDR1 MNHGY, CDR2 SAAAGT. The CDR3 sequence is 15 residues long. The CDR3 DNA reads as TGTGCCAGCAGAACGGGACTAGCGGGGACCTACGAGCAATACTTC. Its translation is CASRTGLAGTYEQYF.

This rearrangement joins TRBV25-1 to TRBJ1-5; no clear D. The germline CDR1 and CDR2 sequences are MGHDK and SYGVNS. The CDR3 loop spans 14 amino acids. Trimming removed 6 bases from V and 1 base from J, with 10 bases in between. CDR3 sequence: CASRPGGSNQPQHF. The CDR3 DNA sequence: TGTGCCAGCAGGCCGGGCGGGAGCAATCAGCCCCAGCATTTT.

The chain uses TRBV29-1 and TRBJ1-1; tentative D call: TRBD1 (5 bases). V was trimmed by 6 bases and J by 1 base, leaving 9 bases between them. The CDR3 length is 12 residues. The V gene's germline CDR1 is SQVTM and CDR2 ANQGSEA. CDR3 DNA: TGCAGCGTCGACAGAGAGAACACTGAAGCTTTCTTT. It specifies CSVDRENTEAFF.

This clone has a single count. The chain links TRBV5-1 to TRBJ2-1; 14 bases fit TRBD2. The CDR3 runs to 16 residues. The germline CDR1 and CDR2 sequences are SGHRS and YFSETQ. The ends lost 6 bases at V and 6 bases at J; junction bases unmatched: 8. In DNA form, the CDR3 reads TGCGCCAGCAACTGGGGACTAGCGGGAGTCCGCAATGAGCAGTTCTTC. This sequence encodes CASNWGLAGVRNEQFF. Drawing the rest from reference TRBV5-1 and TRBJ2-1, the complete variable domain is KAGVTQTPRYLIKTRGQQVTLSCSPISGHRSVSWYQQTPGQGLQFLFEYFSETQRNKGNFPGRFSGRQFSNSRSEMNVSTLELGDSALYLCASNWGLAGVRNEQFFGPGTRLTVL.

This clone has just a few counts. The rearrangement links TRBV30 to TRBJ2-1; D remains unclear. This CDR3 region has 11 residues. CDR1 and CDR2 (germline): GTSNPN, SVGIG (reference sequence). Trimming cost V 1 base and J 5 bases, with 3 bases left between them. The CDR3 loop reads CAWSDDNEQFF. For the CDR3, the DNA is TGTGCCTGGAGTGACGACAATGAGCAGTTCTTC.

The chain employs TRBV19 and TRBJ1-5, with D possibly matching TRBD1 (5 bases). Trimming removed 2 bases from V and 6 bases from J, with 14 bases in between. This CDR3 region has 15 residues. Looked up from germline, CDR1 is LNHDA and CDR2 is SQIVND (reference sequence). The CDR3 region is CASSISQGSAQPQHF. The CDR3 DNA follows: TGTGCCAGTAGTATATCGCAGGGAAGTGCTCAGCCCCAGCATTTT. Full variable domain (remainder filled in from reference TRBV19 and TRBJ1-5): DGGITQSPKYLFRKEGQNVTLSCEQNLNHDAMYWYRQDPGQGLRLIYYSQIVNDFQKGDIAEGYSVSREKKESFPLTVTSAQKNPTAFYLCASSISQGSAQPQHFGDGTRLSIL.

The V call is TRBV29-1, the J call TRBJ2-3; D perhaps matches TRBD2 (6 bases). The CDR3 has 13 amino acids. V lost 4 bases and J 7 bases, leaving 15 bases between the germline ends. From germline, CDR1 is SQVTM and CDR2 ANQGSEA. Written as DNA, the CDR3 is TGCAGCGTTGCCGCGGGGACCTCTAATACGCAGTATTTT. It specifies CSVAAGTSNTQYF.

The V call is TRBV19, the J call TRBJ2-1, with D uncertain. Trimming removed 3 bases at V and 6 bases at J, with 9 bases between. CDR3 size: 13 residues. CDR1 is LNHDA, CDR2 SQIVND, per germline (reference sequence). The CDR3 DNA sequence: TGTGCCAGTAGTATTAATCCCAGCAATGAGCAGTTCTTC. It codes for CASSINPSNEQFF. Full variable domain (missing parts from reference TRBV19 and TRBJ2-1): DGGITQSPKYLFRKEGQNVTLSCEQNLNHDAMYWYRQDPGQGLRLIYYSQIVNDFQKGDIAEGYSVSREKKESFPLTVTSAQKNPTAFYLCASSINPSNEQFFGPGTRLTVL.

The genes are TRBV6-7 and TRBJ1-2, with a tentative D call TRBD1 (5 bases). TRBV6-7 is an ORF, with its function uncertain. The CDR3 is 11 residues long. Deletions cut 10 bases from V and 5 bases from J, with 11 bases between. The CDR3 DNA follows: TGTGCCATCGCGGGGGTGTATGGCTACACCTTC. Amino acid sequence: CAIAGVYGYTF.

This clone showed up just a few times. This chain joins TRBV6-7 and TRBJ1-1, with D perhaps TRBD1 (5 bases). TRBV6-7 is an ORF; its function is uncertain. V lost 2 bases, J lost 5 bases, and 6 bases lay in between. The CDR3 totals 12 residues. The chain's CDR3 is CASSYGGTEAFF. Written as DNA, the CDR3 is TGTGCCAGCAGTTACGGGGGAACTGAAGCTTTCTTT.